Given below is one T cell receptor (beta chain) in context. The source of the sample is a study of cytomegalovirus exposure and HLA in healthy donors. Both 60 Vbeta primers and 13 Jbeta primers went into the PCR. The data were produced by immunoSEQ multiplex PCR, yet TCRdb's version contains in-frame clones alone and is incomplete. The sample holds 130,000 to 150,000 clones; around three quarters are singletons and the top ten take about 2.4%. This CDR3 contains 17 residues. Between the trimmed V and J ends, which lost 0 bases and 3 bases, there was a span of 18 bases. Germline V gene lookup returns CDR1 SGDLS and CDR2 YYNGEE.

The material sequenced was PBMCs. This sequence joins TRBV9 and TRBJ2-5, with D maybe TRBD1 (6 bases). The TCR originated in a woman under 30 in good health and CMV-seropositive. CDR3 DNA: TGTGCCAGCAGCGTAGACCCGGGGTTCGGGACAAAAGAGACCCAGTACTTC. It is translated as CASSVDPGFGTKETQYF.